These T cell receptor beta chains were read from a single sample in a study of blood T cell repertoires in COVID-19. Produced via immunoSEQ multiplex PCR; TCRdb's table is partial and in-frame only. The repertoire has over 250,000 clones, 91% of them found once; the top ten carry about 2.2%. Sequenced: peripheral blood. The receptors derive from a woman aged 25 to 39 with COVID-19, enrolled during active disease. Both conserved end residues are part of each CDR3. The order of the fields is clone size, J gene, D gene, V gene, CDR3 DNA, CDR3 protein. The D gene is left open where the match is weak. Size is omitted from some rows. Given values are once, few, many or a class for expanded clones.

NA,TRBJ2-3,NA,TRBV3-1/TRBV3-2,TGTGCCAGCAGCCAAGTCCTAGCCTCGGATACGCAGTATTTT,CASSQVLASDTQYF
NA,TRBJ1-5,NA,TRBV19,TGTGCCAGTAGTATGGGGCAGGGGAATCAGCCCCAGCATTTT,CASSMGQGNQPQHF
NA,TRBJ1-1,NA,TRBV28,TGTGCCAGCACCGGAGTCGGGGCTGAAGCTTTCTTT,CASTGVGAEAFF
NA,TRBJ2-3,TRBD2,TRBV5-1,TGCGCCAGCAGCTTGGCGGCGGGAGCGGTCGCCACGCAGTATTTT,CASSLAAGAVATQYF
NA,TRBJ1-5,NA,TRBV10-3,TGTGCCATCAGTGATCGGGCGGGGAGCAATCAGCCCCAGCATTTT,CAISDRAGSNQPQHF
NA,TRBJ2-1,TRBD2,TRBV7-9,TGTGCCAGCAGCTCTAGCGGGGGGAACAATGAGCAGTTCTTC,CASSSSGGNNEQFF
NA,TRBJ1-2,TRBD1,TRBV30,TGTGCCGGGGATGGAGTGGGGGTTAGAAGGACAGGAGAATCCTATGGCTACACCTTC,CAGDGVGVRRTGESYGYTF
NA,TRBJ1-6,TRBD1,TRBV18,TGTGCCAGCTCGACCACAGGGGAGAATTCACCCCTCCACTTT,CASSTTGENSPLHF
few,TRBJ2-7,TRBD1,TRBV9,TGTGCCAGCAGCGTAGGGGACAGAGGCTACGAGCAGTACTTC,CASSVGDRGYEQYF
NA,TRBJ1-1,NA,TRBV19,TGTGCCAGTATGGTGGGGCAGACCCGGGCTTTCTTT,CASMVGQTRAFF
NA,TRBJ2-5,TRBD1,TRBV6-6,TGTGCCAGCAGTCAGGGACAGGGGGGAGAGACCCAGTACTTC,CASSQGQGGETQYF
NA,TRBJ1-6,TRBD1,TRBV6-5,TGTGCCAGCAGTTACAGTGGACAGGGTTACTCACCCCTCCACTTT,CASSYSGQGYSPLHF
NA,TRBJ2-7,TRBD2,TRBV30,TGTGCCTGGACCCTCGGGGGGGAGTTATACGAGCAGTACTTC,CAWTLGGELYEQYF
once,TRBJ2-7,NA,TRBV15,TGTGCCACCAGCAGGCTAGACCCAACCTACGAGCAGTACTTC,CATSRLDPTYEQYF
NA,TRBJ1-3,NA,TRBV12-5,TGTGCTAGTGGCGGACAGCCTATCGGAAACACCATATATTTT,CASGGQPIGNTIYF
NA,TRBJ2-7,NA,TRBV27,TGTGCCAGCAGTCCCGGGACTGGAGGAGAGCAGTACTTC,CASSPGTGGEQYF
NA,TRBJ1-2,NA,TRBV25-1,TGTGCCAGCAGTGAATATGAAGGAGGGGCCGGCTACACCTTC,CASSEYEGGAGYTF
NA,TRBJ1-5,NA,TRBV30,TGTGCCTGGACTCCTAACCCGGGATTGGGCAATCAGCCCCAGCATTTT,CAWTPNPGLGNQPQHF
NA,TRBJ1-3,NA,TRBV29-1,TGCAGCGTTGAACAGGGGAGCTCTGGAAACACCATATATTTT,CSVEQGSSGNTIYF
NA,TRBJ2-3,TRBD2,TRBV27,TGTGCCAGCAGTTTACTACCGGGACTACAATCCACAGATACGCAGTATTTT,CASSLLPGLQSTDTQYF
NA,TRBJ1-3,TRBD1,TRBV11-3,TGTGCCAGCAGCTGGGACAGGGAAAGGGTCTTCTCTGGAAACACCATATATTTT,CASSWDRERVFSGNTIYF
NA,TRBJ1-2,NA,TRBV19,TGTGCCAGTAGTACAGTTCAGGGTAACTATGGCTACACCTTC,CASSTVQGNYGYTF
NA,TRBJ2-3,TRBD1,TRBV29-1,TGCAGCCTAAAGATCGGGACAGGAGATACGCAGTATTTT,CSLKIGTGDTQYF
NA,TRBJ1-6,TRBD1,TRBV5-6,TGTGCCAGCAGCCTAGGTGCTTTACCGGGACAGGGTTCTTCACCCCTCCACTTT,CASSLGALPGQGSSPLHF
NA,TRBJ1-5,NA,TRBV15,TGTGCCACCAGCAGAGATCTGGTACAATTCAATCAGCCCCAGCATTTT,CATSRDLVQFNQPQHF
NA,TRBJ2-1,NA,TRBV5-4,TGTGCCAGCAGCTTGGAACAGGGCTTGTGGAATGAGCAGTTCTTC,CASSLEQGLWNEQFF
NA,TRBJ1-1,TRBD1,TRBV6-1,TGTGCCAGCAGGGAATACGGGACAGGGCCCCGGTTTGAAGCTTTCTTT,CASREYGTGPRFEAFF
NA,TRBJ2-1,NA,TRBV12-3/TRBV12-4,TGTGCCAGCAGTCCGATAGCGGACCATGAGCAGTTCTTC,CASSPIADHEQFF
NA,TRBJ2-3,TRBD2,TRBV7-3,TGTGCCAGCAGCGTACAGAGCGGGGGAAGAAGCACAGATACGCAGTATTTT,CASSVQSGGRSTDTQYF
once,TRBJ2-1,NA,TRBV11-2,TGTGCCAGCAGCTTAGGGGCATCGGGGGTATATGAGCAGTTCTTC,CASSLGASGVYEQFF
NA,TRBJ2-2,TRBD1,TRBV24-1,TGTGCCACCAGTGATACAGGGGGCGGTAGCACCGGGGAGCTGTTTTTT,CATSDTGGGSTGELFF
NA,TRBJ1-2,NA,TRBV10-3,TGTGCCATCAGTGAGGGGCAGGGCGGCGGCTACACCTTC,CAISEGQGGGYTF
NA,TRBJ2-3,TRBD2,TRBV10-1,TGCGCCAGCAGTGAGACCCGGACTAGCTCGCCTTTGGATACGCAGTATTTT,CASSETRTSSPLDTQYF
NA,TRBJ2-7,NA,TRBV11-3,TGTGCCAGCAGCTTAGATATTGCGAGCTCCTACGAGCAGTACTTC,CASSLDIASSYEQYF
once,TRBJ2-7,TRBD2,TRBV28,TGTGCCAGCAGTCGTACTAGCGGTGTTTACGAGCAGTACTTC,CASSRTSGVYEQYF
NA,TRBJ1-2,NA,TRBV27,TGTGCCAGCAGTCCCGAGACAGCTAACTATGGCTACACCTTC,CASSPETANYGYTF
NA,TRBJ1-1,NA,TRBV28,TGTGCCAGCAGTCCTTATATGGGAGGGAGGACTGAAGCTTTCTTT,CASSPYMGGRTEAFF
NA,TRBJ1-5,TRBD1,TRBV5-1,TGCGCCAGCAGCGCGGGACAGGGCAATCAGCCCCAGCATTTT,CASSAGQGNQPQHF
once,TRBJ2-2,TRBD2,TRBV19,TGTGCCAGTAGCCCACTAGCGGGAGTGACCGGGGAGCTGTTTTTT,CASSPLAGVTGELFF
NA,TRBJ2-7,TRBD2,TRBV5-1,TGCGCCAGCAGCTTGGGACTAGCGGGTTCCTACGAGCAGTACTTC,CASSLGLAGSYEQYF
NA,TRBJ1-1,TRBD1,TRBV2,TGTGCCAGCAGCCGAACAGGGGGTCGGACTGAAGCTTTCTTT,CASSRTGGRTEAFF
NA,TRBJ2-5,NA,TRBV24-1,TGTGCCACCGCCTCCCCGGGGAAGCAAGAGACCCAGTACTTC,CATASPGKQETQYF
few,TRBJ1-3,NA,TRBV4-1,TGCGCCAGCAGCCAAGATCAAAGGGGGGGCTCTGGAAACACCATATATTTT,CASSQDQRGGSGNTIYF
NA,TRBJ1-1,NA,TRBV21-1,TGTGCCAGCAGCCCCCTCCTCAGTTTGAACACTGAAGCTTTCTTT,CASSPLLSLNTEAFF
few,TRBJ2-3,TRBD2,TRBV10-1,TGCGCCAGCAGTGCGACTAGCGGGACCACAGATACGCAGTATTTT,CASSATSGTTDTQYF
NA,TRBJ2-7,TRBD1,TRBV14,TGTGCCAGCAGCCAAGATCTAGACAGGGTTTACGAGCAGTACTTC,CASSQDLDRVYEQYF
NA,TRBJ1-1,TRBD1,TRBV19,TGTGCCAGTAGTGAAAGGGGGCTGAACACTGAAGCTTTCTTT,CASSERGLNTEAFF
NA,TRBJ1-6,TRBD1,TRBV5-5,TGTGCCAGCAGCTGGGACAGTAATTCACCCCTCCACTTT,CASSWDSNSPLHF
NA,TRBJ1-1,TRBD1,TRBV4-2,TGTGCCAGCAGCCAAGATCGGACAGGGGGTTGGACTGAAGCTTTCTTT,CASSQDRTGGWTEAFF
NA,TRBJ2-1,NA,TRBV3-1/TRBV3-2,TGTGCCAGCAGCCAAGAAGGCGGCCCCTACAATGAGCAGTTCTTC,CASSQEGGPYNEQFF
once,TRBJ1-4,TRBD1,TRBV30,TGTGCCTGGAGTGTAGGGTCGGAGGGGGCGGGAAAACTGTTTTTT,CAWSVGSEGAGKLFF
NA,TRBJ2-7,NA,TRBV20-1,TGCAGTGCCCGGGACTTCTACGAGCAGTACTTC,CSARDFYEQYF
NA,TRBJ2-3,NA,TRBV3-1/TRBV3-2,TGTGCCAGCAGCCAAGCTCCTTCCCCCACAGATACGCAGTATTTT,CASSQAPSPTDTQYF
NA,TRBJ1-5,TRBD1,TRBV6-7,TGTGCCAGCAGTTCCCTAACAGGGGGCCCTCAGCCCCAGCATTTT,CASSSLTGGPQPQHF
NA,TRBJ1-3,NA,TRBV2,TGTGCCAGCAGCGGGACATTCTCTGGAAACACCATATATTTT,CASSGTFSGNTIYF
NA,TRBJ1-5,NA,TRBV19,TGTGCCAGTAGTATCCAGGGTCATAGCAATCAGCCCCAGCATTTT,CASSIQGHSNQPQHF
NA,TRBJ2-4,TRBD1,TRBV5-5,TGTGCCAGCAGCTTTACCCTGGGACAGCCAAACATTCAGTACTTC,CASSFTLGQPNIQYF
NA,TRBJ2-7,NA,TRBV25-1,TGTGCCAGCAGTGAATTGACTAGCTACGAGCAGTACTTC,CASSELTSYEQYF
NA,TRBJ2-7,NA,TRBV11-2,TGTGCCAGCAGCCTAGTCGACGAGCAGTACTTC,CASSLVDEQYF